These 13 T cell receptor beta chains share one sample of origin, sequenced in a study of T cells after yellow fever vaccination. TCRdb re-called the 5' RACE reads through MiXCR, storing one row per CDR3 protein. The data contain hundreds of thousands of distinct CDR3 sequences, about 17% of them singletons. Sample: PBMCs, taken before the yellow fever booster vaccination. Receptors were obtained from a man younger than 35 who received the YFV17D yellow fever vaccine.

V usage is TRBV6-5 and J usage is TRBJ1-3; no clear D gene. The CDR3 totals 11 residues. Trimming removed 4 bases at V and 4 bases at J, with 2 bases between. Per germline, CDR1 MNHEY and CDR2 SVGAGI. The CDR3 region has the DNA TGTGCCAGCAGTTGGGGAAACACCATATATTTT. Its translation: CASSWGNTIYF.

The chain has TRBV5-1 and TRBJ2-1, with 10 bases that match TRBD2. Germline V gene lookup returns CDR1 SGHRS and CDR2 YFSETQ. The CDR3 consists of 15 residues. V shed 5 bases, J shed 6 bases, and the junction held 8 bases outside the gene matches. DNA for the CDR3: TGCGCCAGCAGAGTAAGCGGGGGGGCCTTCAATGAGCAGTTCTTC. This encodes CASRVSGGAFNEQFF.

The rearrangement links TRBV5-1 to TRBJ1-1, with unresolved D. Per the germline V gene, CDR1 is SGHRS and CDR2 is YFSETQ. This CDR3 contains 13 residues. The V end was cut by 1 base, the J end by 6 bases, with 10 bases between. The CDR3, as DNA: TGCGCCAGCAGCTTGAGTGGTCGGTCTGAAGCTTTCTTT. This codes for CASSLSGRSEAFF.

This clonotype was found a few times. The J gene is TRBJ2-5, the V gene TRBV5-6, with D possibly being TRBD1 (6 bases). Trimming pared 1 base from V and 3 bases from J, leaving 16 bases between. Germline values: CDR1 SGHDT, CDR2 YYEEEE. The CDR3 runs 16 residues. The CDR3 DNA reads as TGTGCCAGCAGCTTGAGCTACCTCGGGACAAAAGAGACCCAGTACTTC. Its translation: CASSLSYLGTKETQYF. Together with reference TRBV5-6 and TRBJ2-5, the CDR3 gives the full variable domain: DAGVTQSPTHLIKTRGQQVTLRCSPKSGHDTVSWYQQALGQGPQFIFQYYEEEERQRGNFPDRFSGHQFPNYSSELNVNALLLGDSALYLCASSLSYLGTKETQYFGPGTRLLVL.

This clonotype was seen at least ten times. The chain couples TRBV11-2 to TRBJ2-3, with D uncertain. CDR3 size: 15 residues. Germline assignment: CDR1 SGHAT and CDR2 FQNNGV. V dropped 5 bases and J dropped 7 bases, with 19 bases sitting between them. The chain's CDR3 is CASSRVLGPRYTQYF. DNA of the CDR3: TGTGCCAGCAGCCGAGTACTGGGTCCTCGGTATACGCAGTATTTT. Based on the CDR3 plus reference TRBV11-2 and TRBJ2-3, the full variable domain is EAGVAQSPRYKIIEKRQSVAFWCNPISGHATLYWYQQILGQGPKLLIQFQNNGVVDDSQLPKDRFSAERLKGVDSTLKIQPAKLEDSAVYLCASSRVLGPRYTQYFGPGTRLTVL.

The chain carries TRBV18 and TRBJ1-5, with a weak D call TRBD1 (6 bases). The CDR3 extends over 13 amino acids. Germline V CDR1 and CDR2: KGHSH, LQKENI. The V gene lost 3 bases and the J gene lost 5 bases, with 8 bases spanning the gap. Here the CDR3 DNA reads TGTGCCAGCTCACCGGGGGCTGATCAGCCCCAGCATTTT. Translation gives CASSPGADQPQHF.

This clonotype was observed a few times. The rearrangement links TRBV10-2 to TRBJ1-2; 8 bases are a match to TRBD1. V trimming: 6 bases; J trimming: 4 bases; junction bases outside the gene matches: 4. Germline assignment: CDR1 WSHSY and CDR2 SAAADI. The CDR3 totals 13 residues. Written as DNA, the CDR3 is TGCGCCAGCAGGACAGGGGCTGCCTATGGCTACACCTTC. It yields the protein CASRTGAAYGYTF.

This clonotype was seen only a few times. J is TRBJ2-5 and V is TRBV7-9; no clear D gene. This CDR3 comprises 12 residues. V lost 10 bases and J lost 11, with 20 bases in between. CDR1 is SEHNR and CDR2 is FQNEAQ in the germline V gene (reference sequence). CDR3 amino acids: CATNNAGLGQYF. The CDR3 DNA follows: TGTGCCACCAACAATGCAGGTTTAGGGCAGTACTTC.

The rearrangement links TRBV5-1 to TRBJ2-2, with TRBD2 matching over 7 bases. The V and J ends lost 4 bases and 3 bases, in that order; junction bases with no gene match: 6. CDR1 and CDR2 from the germline V gene are SGHRS and YFSETQ. The CDR3 has 15 residues. CDR3 residues: CASSLRRGDTGELFF. CDR3 nucleotides: TGCGCCAGCAGCCTGAGACGGGGGGACACCGGGGAGCTGTTTTTT.

This chain joins TRBV20-1 and TRBJ2-4; maybe TRBD2 (6 bases). The CDR3 is 15 residues long. Trimming removed 1 base from V and 6 bases from J, with 16 bases in between. The V gene's germline CDR1 is DFQATT and CDR2 SNEGSKA (reference sequence). Here the CDR3 reads CSARARGAQGNIQYF. CDR3 nucleotides: TGCAGTGCTAGAGCTCGCGGGGCGCAGGGAAACATTCAGTACTTC.

A few counts support this clonotype. The V gene is TRBV7-6, the J gene TRBJ2-2; 9 nucleotides agree with TRBD2. Germline V CDR1 and CDR2: SGHVS, FNYEAQ. This CDR3 comprises 16 residues. V trimming: 1 base; J trimming: 4 bases; junction bases outside the gene matches: 4. The CDR3 DNA is TGTGCCAGCAGCTTAGTAGCGGGGGAGGGCACCGGGGAGCTGTTTTTT. This sequence encodes CASSLVAGEGTGELFF.

Ten or more counts support this clonotype. This sequence joins TRBV4-3 and TRBJ2-6, with D possibly being TRBD2 (7 bases). With 4 bases removed from V and 3 bases from J, the gap between germline ends came to 13 bases. CDR3 size: 16 residues. Germline assignment: CDR1 LGHNA and CDR2 YSLEER. The CDR3 DNA sequence: TGCGCCAGCAGCCCTGGGGGGGGCGGTGGGGCCAACGTCCTGACTTTC. Its protein is CASSPGGGGGANVLTF.

The chain links TRBV27 to TRBJ1-2, with a weak D call TRBD1 (6 bases). Trimming left V 6 bases short and J 2 bases short, with 13 bases between. Germline lookup yields CDR1 MNHEY and CDR2 SMNVEV (reference sequence). The CDR3 is made up of 14 amino acids. In DNA form, the CDR3 reads TGTGCCAGCAGGGTTACGGGGGGCAACTATGGCTACACCTTC. As protein: CASRVTGGNYGYTF.